This T cell receptor (beta chain) was sequenced during a study of T-cell memory formation after mild COVID-19. Overall study context: TCR clusters were mostly confined to one donor each.

Germline CDR1 reads SNHLY; CDR2 reads FYNNEI. The CDR3 is 14 residues long. The V gene lost 6 bases and the J gene lost 4 bases, with 12 bases spanning the gap. Study-wide results and caveats: Clones that got smaller from day 15 to 85 had even CD4/CD8, while clones growing later tipped toward CD4+.

This clonotype was recorded a few times. The target antigen is unknown. From the 5' RACE reads, TCRdb called clonotypes with MiXCR, one entry per CDR3 protein. This table has roughly 190,000 distinct CDR3 sequences, about 16% appearing once. The sequenced sample consisted of PBMCs or a T cell subset sorted from them (not recorded which). The sequence derives from an adult woman who had mild COVID-19 (a few samples of this study predate the infection). Cell type and time point are not known. The rearrangement joins TRBV2 to TRBJ2-2; possibly TRBD1 or TRBD2 for D (5 bases each). CDR3 sequence: CASRGQGATGELFF. The CDR3 DNA is TGTGCCAGCAGGGGGCAGGGAGCCACCGGGGAGCTGTTTTTT.